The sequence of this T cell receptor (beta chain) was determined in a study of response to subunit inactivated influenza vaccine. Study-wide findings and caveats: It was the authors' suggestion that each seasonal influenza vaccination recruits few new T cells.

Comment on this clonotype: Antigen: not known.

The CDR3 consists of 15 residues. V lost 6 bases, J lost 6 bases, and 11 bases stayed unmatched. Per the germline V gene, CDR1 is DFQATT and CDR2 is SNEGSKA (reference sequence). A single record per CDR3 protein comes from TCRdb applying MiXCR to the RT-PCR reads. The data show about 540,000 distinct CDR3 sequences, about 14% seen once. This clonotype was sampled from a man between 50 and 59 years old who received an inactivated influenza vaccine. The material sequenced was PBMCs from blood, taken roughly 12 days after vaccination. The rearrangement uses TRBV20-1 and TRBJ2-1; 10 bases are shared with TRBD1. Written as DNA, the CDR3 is TGCAGTGCGCAAGCAAGGGACAGGGGAGGCAATGAGCAGTTCTTC. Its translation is CSAQARDRGGNEQFF.